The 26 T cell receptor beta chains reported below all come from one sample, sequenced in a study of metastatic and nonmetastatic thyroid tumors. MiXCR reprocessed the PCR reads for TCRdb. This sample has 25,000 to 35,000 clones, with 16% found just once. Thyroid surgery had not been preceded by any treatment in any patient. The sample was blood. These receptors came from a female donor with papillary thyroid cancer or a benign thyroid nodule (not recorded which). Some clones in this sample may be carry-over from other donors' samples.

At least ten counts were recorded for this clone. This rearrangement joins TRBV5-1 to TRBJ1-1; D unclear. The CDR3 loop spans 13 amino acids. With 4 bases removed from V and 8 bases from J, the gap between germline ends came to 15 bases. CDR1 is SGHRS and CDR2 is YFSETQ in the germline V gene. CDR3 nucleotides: TGCGCCAGCAGCCCCTTGACCTCCCCAGAAGCTTTCTTT. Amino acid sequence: CASSPLTSPEAFF.

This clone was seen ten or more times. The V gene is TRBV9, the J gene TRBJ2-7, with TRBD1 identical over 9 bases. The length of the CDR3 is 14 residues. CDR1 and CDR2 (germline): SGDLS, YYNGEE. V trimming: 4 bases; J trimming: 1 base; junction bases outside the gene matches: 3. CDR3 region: CASSMDRGSYEQYF. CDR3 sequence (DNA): TGTGCCAGCAGCATGGACAGGGGATCCTACGAGCAGTACTTC.

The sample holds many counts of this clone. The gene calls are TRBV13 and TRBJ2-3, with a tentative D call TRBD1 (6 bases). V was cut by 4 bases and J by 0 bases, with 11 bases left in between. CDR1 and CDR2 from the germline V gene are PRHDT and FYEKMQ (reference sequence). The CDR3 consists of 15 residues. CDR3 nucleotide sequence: TGTGCCAGCAGCTATCCCAGGGGAAGCACAGATACGCAGTATTTT. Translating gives CASSYPRGSTDTQYF.

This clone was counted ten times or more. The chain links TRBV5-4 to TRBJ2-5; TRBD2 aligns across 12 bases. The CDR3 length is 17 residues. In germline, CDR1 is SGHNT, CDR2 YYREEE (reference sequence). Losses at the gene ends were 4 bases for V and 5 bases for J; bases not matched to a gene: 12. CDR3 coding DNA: TGTGCCAGCAGCCCGGCCCTAGCGGGAGGGCCGGGGGAGACCCAGTACTTC. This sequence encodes CASSPALAGGPGETQYF.

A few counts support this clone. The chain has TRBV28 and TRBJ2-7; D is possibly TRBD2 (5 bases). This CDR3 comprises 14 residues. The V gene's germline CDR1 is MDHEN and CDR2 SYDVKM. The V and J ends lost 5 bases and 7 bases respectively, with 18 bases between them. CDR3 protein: CASSPMDWVVEQYF. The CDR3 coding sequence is TGTGCCAGCAGTCCCATGGACTGGGTTGTAGAGCAGTACTTC.

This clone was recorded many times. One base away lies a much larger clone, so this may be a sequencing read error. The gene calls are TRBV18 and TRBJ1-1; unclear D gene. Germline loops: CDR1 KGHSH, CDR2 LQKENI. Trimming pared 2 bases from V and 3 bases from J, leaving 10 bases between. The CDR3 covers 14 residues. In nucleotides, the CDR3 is TGTGCCAGCTCACCAAGAGAGGATCACACTGAAGCTTTCTTT. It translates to CASSPREDHTEAFF.

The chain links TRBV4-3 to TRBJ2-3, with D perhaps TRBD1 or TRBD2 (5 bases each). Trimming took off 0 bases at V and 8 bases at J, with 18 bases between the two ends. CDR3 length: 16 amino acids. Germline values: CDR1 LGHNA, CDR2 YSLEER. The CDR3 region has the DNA TGCGCCAGCAGCCAAGAACGGGGCGGTGGGATCGGTACGCAGTATTTT. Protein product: CASSQERGGGIGTQYF.

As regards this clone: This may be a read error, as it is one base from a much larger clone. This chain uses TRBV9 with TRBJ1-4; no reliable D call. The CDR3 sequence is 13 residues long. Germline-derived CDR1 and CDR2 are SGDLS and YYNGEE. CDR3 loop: CSSSVALGEKLFF. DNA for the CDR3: TGTTCCAGCAGCGTAGCTCTCGGTGAAAAACTGTTTTTT.

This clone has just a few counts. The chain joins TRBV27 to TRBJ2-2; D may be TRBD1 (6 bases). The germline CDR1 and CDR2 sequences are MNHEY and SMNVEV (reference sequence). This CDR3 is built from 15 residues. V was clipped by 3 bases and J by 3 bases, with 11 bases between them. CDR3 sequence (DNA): TGTGCCAGCAGTTTGGTACAGGGAGACACCGGGGAGCTGTTTTTT. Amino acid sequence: CASSLVQGDTGELFF.

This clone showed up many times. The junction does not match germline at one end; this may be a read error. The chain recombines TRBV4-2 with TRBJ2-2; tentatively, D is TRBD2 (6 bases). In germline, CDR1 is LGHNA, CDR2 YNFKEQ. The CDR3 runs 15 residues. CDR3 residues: CTSSKIGSFPGELFF. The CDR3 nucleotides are TGTACCAGCAGCAAGATCGGGAGTTTTCCCGGGGAGCTGTTTTTT.

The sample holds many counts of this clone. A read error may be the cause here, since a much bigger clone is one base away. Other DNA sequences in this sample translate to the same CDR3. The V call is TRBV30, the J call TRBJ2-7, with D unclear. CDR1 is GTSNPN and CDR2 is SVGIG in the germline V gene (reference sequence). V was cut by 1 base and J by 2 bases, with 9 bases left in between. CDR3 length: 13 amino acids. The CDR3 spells CAWSGAATYEQYF. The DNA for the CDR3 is TGTGCCTGGAGTGGGGCAGCTACCTACGAGCAGTACTTC.

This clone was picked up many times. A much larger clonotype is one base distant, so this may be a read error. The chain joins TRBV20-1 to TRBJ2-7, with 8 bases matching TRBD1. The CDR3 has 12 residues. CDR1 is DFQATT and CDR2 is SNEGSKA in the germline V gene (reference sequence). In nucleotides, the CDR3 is TGCAGTGCTAGACAGGGGGCTGTCGAGCAGTGCTTC. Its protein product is CSARQGAVEQCF.

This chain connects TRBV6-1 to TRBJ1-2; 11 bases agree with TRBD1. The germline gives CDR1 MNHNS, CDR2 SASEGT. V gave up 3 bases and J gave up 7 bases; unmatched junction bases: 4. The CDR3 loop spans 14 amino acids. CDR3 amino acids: CASSEGQGVCGYTF. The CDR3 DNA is TGTGCCAGCAGTGAGGGACAGGGGGTCTGTGGCTACACCTTC.

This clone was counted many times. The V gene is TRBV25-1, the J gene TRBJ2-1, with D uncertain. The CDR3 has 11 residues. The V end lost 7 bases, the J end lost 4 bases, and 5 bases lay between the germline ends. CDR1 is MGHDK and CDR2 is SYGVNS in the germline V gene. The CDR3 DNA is TGTGCCAGCAAAGGTTACAATGAGCAGTTCTTC. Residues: CASKGYNEQFF.

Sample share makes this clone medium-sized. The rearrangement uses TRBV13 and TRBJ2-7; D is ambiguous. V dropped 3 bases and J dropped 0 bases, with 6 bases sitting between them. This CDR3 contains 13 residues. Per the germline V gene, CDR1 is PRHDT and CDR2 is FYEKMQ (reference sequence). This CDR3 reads CASSLASSYEQYF. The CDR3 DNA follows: TGTGCCAGCAGCTTGGCAAGCTCCTACGAGCAGTACTTC.

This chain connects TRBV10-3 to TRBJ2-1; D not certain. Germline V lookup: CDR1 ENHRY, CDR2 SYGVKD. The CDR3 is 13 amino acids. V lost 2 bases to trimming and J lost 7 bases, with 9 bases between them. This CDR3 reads CAISELSLNEQFF. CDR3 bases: TGTGCCATCAGTGAGCTCTCTTTAAATGAGCAGTTCTTC.

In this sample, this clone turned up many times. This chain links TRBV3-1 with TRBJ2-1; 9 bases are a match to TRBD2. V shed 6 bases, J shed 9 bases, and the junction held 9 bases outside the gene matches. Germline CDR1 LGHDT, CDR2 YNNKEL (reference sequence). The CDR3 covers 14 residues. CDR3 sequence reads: CASSPGTSNREQFF. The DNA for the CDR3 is TGTGCCAGCAGTCCCGGGACTAGCAATCGTGAGCAGTTCTTC.

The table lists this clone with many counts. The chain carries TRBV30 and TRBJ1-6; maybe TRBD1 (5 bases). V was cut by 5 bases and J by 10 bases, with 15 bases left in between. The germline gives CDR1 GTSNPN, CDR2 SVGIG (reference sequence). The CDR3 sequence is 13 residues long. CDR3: CAWAPQVQSPLHF. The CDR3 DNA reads TGTGCCTGGGCCCCACAGGTGCAGTCACCCCTCCACTTT.

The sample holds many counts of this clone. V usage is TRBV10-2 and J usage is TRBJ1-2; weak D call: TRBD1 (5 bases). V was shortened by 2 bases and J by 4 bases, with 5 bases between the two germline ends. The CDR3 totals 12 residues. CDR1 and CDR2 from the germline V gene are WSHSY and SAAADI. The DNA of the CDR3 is TGCGCCAGCAGTGAGGACAGCTATGGCTACACCTTC. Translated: CASSEDSYGYTF.

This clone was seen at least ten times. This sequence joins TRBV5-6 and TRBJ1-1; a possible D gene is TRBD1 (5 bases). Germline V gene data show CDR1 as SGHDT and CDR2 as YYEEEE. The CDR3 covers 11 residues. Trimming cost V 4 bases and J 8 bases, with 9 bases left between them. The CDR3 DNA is TGTGCCAGCAGCACAGGACTGGAAGCTTTCTTT. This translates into CASSTGLEAFF.

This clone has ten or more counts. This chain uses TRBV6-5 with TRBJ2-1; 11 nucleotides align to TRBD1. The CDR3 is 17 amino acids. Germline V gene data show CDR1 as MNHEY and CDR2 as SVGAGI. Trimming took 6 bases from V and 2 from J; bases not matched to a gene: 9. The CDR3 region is CASRPSWTGGTYNEQFF. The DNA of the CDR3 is TGTGCCAGCAGGCCCTCTTGGACAGGGGGCACCTACAATGAGCAGTTCTTC.

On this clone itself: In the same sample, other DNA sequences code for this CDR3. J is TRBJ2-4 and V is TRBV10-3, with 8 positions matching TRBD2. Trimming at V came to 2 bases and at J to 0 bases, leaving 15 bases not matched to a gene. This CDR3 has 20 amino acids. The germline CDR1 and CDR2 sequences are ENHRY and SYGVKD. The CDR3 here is CAISERAGGEVRGAKNIQYF. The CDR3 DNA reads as TGTGCCATCAGTGAGAGGGCGGGGGGCGAAGTTCGGGGAGCCAAAAACATTCAGTACTTC.

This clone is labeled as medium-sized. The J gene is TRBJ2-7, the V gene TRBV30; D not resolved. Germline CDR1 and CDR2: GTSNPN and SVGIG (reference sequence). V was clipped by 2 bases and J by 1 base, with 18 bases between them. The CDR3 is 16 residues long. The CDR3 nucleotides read TGTGCCTGGAGTCCTTCCGCAAGGACCTATTCCTACGAGCAGTACTTC. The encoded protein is CAWSPSARTYSYEQYF.

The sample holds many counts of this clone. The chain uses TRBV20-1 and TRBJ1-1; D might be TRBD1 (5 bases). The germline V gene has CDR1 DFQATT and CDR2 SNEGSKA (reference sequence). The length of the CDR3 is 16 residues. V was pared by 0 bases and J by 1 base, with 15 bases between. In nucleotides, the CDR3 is TGCAGTGCTAGAGATGTAGGGGCCGTTGGGAACACTGAAGCTTTCTTT. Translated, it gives CSARDVGAVGNTEAFF.

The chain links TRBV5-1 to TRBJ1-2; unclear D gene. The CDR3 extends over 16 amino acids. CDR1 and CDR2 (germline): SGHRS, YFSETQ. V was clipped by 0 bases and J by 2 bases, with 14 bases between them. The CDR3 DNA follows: TGCGCCAGCAGCTTGGGAGGAGTAGTGTCGAACTATGGCTACACCTTC. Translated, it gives CASSLGGVVSNYGYTF.

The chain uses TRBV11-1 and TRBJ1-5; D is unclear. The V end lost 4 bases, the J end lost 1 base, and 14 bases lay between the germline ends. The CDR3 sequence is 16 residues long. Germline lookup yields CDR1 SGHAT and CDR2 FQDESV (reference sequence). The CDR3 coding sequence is TGTGCCAGCAGCTCCGATACGGGCGGAAGCAATCAGCCCCAGCATTTT. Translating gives CASSSDTGGSNQPQHF.